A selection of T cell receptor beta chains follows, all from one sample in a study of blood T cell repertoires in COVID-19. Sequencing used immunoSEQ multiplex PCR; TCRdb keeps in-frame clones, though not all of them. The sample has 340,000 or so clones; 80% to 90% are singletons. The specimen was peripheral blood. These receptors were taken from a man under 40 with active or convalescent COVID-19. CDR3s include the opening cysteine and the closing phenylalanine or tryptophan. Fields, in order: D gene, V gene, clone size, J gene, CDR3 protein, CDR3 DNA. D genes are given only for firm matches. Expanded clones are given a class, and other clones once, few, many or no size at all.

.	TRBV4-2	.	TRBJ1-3	CASSQGGASGNTIYF	TGTGCCAGCAGCCAAGGAGGAGCCTCTGGAAACACCATATATTTT
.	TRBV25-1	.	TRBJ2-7	CASRKAGTYEQYF	TGTGCCAGCAGGAAGGCGGGGACCTACGAGCAGTACTTC
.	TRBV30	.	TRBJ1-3	CAWSVQGITGNTIYF	TGTGCCTGGAGTGTACAGGGAATAACCGGAAACACCATATATTTT
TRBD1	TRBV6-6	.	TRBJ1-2	CASSRQGGGGYTF	TGTGCCAGCAGTCGCCAGGGGGGAGGTGGCTACACCTTC
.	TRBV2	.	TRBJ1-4	CASSDPGANEKLFF	TGTGCCAGCAGTGACCCCGGGGCTAATGAAAAACTGTTTTTT
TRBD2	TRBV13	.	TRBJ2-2	CASSSPTGTSGGVQDPNTGELFF	TGTGCCAGCAGCTCCCCGACCGGGACTAGCGGGGGGGTGCAAGATCCGAACACCGGGGAGCTGTTTTTT
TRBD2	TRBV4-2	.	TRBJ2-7	CASSQDTSGPGDAYEQYF	TGTGCCAGCAGCCAAGATACTAGCGGGCCTGGCGACGCCTACGAGCAGTACTTC
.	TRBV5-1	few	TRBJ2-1	CASSPKLLRLETYNEQFF	TGCGCCAGCAGCCCGAAACTCCTCCGCTTAGAAACCTACAATGAGCAGTTCTTC
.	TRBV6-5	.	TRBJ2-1	CASSFAWSGVGNEQFF	TGTGCCAGCAGTTTCGCGTGGTCCGGGGTTGGCAATGAGCAGTTCTTC
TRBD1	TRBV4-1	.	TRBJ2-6	CASRGQGVAGANVLTF	TGCGCCAGCAGAGGACAGGGCGTTGCTGGGGCCAACGTCCTGACTTTC
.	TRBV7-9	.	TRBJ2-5	CASSPSAETQYF	TGTGCCAGCAGCCCCTCCGCGGAGACCCAGTACTTC
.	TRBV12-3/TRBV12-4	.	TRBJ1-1	CASGPGGTEAFF	TGTGCCAGCGGGCCCGGGGGGACTGAAGCTTTCTTT
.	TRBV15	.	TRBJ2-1	CATSRDLGGLSLLF	TGTGCCACCAGCAGAGATCTTGGAGGTCTGTCCCTACTCTTC
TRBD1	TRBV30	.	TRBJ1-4	CAWGTGGNEKLFF	TGTGCCTGGGGGACAGGGGGCAATGAAAAACTGTTTTTT
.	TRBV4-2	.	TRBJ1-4	CASSQDQGAANEKLFF	TGTGCCAGCAGCCAAGATCAAGGGGCTGCTAATGAAAAACTGTTTTTT
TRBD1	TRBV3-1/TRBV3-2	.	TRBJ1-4	CASSPTGGGTNEKLFF	TGTGCCAGCAGCCCCACAGGGGGGGGAACTAATGAAAAACTGTTTTTT
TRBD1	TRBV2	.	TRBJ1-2	CASPPRTGGGVGGYTF	TGTGCCAGTCCCCCCCGGACAGGGGGCGGCGTAGGCGGCTACACCTTC
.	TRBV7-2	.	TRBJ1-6	CASSPSGGSSPLHF	TGTGCCAGCAGCCCCTCCGGGGGGAGTTCACCCCTCCACTTT
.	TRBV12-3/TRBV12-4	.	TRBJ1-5	CASNQRTAGPQHF	TGTGCCAGCAACCAGCGGACGGCCGGGCCCCAGCATTTT
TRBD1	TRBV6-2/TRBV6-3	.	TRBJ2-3	CASSYSGTDFTDTQYF	TGTGCCAGCAGTTACTCCGGGACAGACTTCACAGATACGCAGTATTTT
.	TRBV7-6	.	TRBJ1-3	CASSFNPGAPSGNTIYF	TGTGCCAGCAGCTTCAATCCAGGGGCGCCCTCTGGAAACACCATATATTTT
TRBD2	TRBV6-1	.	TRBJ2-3	CASSEVGAGVDTQYF	TGTGCCAGCAGTGAAGTTGGGGCGGGGGTCGATACGCAGTATTTT
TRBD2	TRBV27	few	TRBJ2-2	CASSSGLAGGPAGELFF	TGTGCCAGCAGTTCGGGACTAGCGGGAGGCCCCGCCGGGGAGCTGTTTTTT
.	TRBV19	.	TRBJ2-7	CASSTGGRAFSYEQYF	TGTGCCAGTAGCACCGGCGGCAGGGCGTTTTCCTACGAGCAGTACTTC